This T cell receptor beta chain was captured by sequencing in a study of radiotherapy plus CTLA-4 blockade in lung cancer. Study at large: Among patients, over 15% showed objective responses, and around 30% had disease control.

Trimming stripped 4 bases from V and 5 bases from J, with 11 bases between. Germline assignment: CDR1 MNHNS and CDR2 SASEGT. The CDR3 totals 13 residues. In the case of this clone: Its specificity is not known.

Study-level points and caveats: In blood, early T cell clone dynamics reportedly predicted response best, together with interferon-beta. An expansion of tumor-derived TCR clones occurred in blood after radiotherapy plus ipilimumab.

TCRdb's table, derived via immunoSEQ multiplex PCR, lists solely in-frame clones and lacks some. The sample gives roughly 62,000 clones, roughly 77% of which show up once; about 4.5% is in the top ten. The rearrangement links TRBV6-1 to TRBJ1-1; D not resolved. The origin of this receptor is a human donor with non-small cell lung cancer who had a complete response to radiotherapy plus ipilimumab. The specimen comprised peripheral blood, sampled from a patient treated with radiotherapy plus ipilimumab. CDR3 in DNA: TGTGCCAGCAGTGCCAACTTCCGGACTGAAGCTTTCTTT. It codes for CASSANFRTEAFF.